This T cell receptor (beta chain) was documented in a study of T cell changes during pregnancy in multiple sclerosis. TCRdb keeps only in-frame clones here, not all; method: immunoSEQ multiplex PCR. The sample records 85,000 to 100,000 clones, roughly 92% being singletons. The V gene lost 0 bases and the J gene lost 0 bases, with 20 bases spanning the gap. Germline assignment: CDR1 GTSNPN and CDR2 SVGIG (reference sequence). This CDR3 has 18 residues. This receptor was taken from a female donor with multiple sclerosis, enrolled in a pregnancy study. The V and J genes are TRBV30 and TRBJ1-1, with a tentative D call TRBD1 (6 bases). Sequencing used peripheral blood, obtained after pregnancy. Here the CDR3 reads CAWSVWGGEKVMNTEAFF. DNA of the CDR3: TGTGCCTGGAGTGTATGGGGGGGCGAGAAGGTCATGAACACTGAAGCTTTCTTT.